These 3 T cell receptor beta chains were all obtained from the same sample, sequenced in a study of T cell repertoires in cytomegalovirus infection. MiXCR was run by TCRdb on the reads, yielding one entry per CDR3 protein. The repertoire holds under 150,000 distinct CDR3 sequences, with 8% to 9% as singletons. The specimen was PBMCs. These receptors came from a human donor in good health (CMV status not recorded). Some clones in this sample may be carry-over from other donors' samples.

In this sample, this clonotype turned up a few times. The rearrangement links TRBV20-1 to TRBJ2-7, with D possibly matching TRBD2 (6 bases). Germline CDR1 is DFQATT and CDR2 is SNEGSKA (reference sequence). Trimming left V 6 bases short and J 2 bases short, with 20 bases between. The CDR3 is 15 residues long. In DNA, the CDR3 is TGCAGTGCGGAAACAGGACGGGGGTCCGCCTACGAGCAGTACTTC. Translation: CSAETGRGSAYEQYF.

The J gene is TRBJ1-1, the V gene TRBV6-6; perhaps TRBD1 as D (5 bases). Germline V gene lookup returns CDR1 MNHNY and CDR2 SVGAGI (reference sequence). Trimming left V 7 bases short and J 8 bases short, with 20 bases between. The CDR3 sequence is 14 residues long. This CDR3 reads CASTDSGQTLEAFF. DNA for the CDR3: TGTGCCAGCACCGACTCGGGGCAGACCCTAGAAGCTTTCTTT.

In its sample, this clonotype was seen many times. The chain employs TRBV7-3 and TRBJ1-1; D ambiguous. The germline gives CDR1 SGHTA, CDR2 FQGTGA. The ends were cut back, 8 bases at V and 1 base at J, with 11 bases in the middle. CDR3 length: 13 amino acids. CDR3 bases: TGTGCCAGCGGAACGGACGGGAACACTGAAGCTTTCTTT. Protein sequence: CASGTDGNTEAFF.